The sequence of this TCR beta chain was determined in a study of blood T cell repertoires in COVID-19. The table lists this clone with a count of one. Generated by immunoSEQ multiplex PCR, the TCRdb table keeps only in-frame clones and is missing some. There are 250,000 to 300,000 clones in the sample; approximately 91% occur only once, and 2% to 2.5% lies in the top ten. The CDR3 loop spans 13 amino acids. Unmatched junction bases numbered 5, after V lost 6 bases and J lost 4 bases. What was sequenced was PBMCs or T cells enriched from blood (not recorded which). This clonotype originated in a woman in her forties with acute COVID-19. This chain connects TRBV12-3 or TRBV12-4 to TRBJ2-5, with 7 bases that match TRBD1. The CDR3 sequence: CASSLYRGETQYF. CDR3 nucleotide sequence: TGTGCCAGCAGCCTTTACAGGGGAGAGACCCAGTACTTC.